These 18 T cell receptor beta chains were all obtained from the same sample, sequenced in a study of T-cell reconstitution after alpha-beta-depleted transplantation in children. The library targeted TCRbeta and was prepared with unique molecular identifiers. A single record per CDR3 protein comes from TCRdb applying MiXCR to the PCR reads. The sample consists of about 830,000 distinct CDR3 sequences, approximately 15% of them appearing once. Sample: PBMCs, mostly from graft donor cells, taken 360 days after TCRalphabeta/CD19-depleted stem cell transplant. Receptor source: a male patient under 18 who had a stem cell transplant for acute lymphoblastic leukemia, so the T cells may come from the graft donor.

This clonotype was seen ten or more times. This CDR3 reads CASSALAGPNTGELFF. In nucleotides, the CDR3 is TGTGCCAGCAGCGCCTTAGCGGGACCCAACACCGGGGAGCTGTTTTTT. The V and J genes are TRBV5-6 and TRBJ2-2, with TRBD2 matching 8 bases. CDR1 SGHDT and CDR2 YYEEEE come from the germline V gene. This CDR3 is 16 amino acids long. Trimming removed 4 bases from V and 2 bases from J; junction bases left unmatched: 7.

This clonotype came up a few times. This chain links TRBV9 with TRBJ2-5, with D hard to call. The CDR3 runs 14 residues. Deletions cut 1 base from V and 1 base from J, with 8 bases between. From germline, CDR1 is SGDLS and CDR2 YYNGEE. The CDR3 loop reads CASSVTDTQETQYF. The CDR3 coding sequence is TGTGCCAGCAGCGTAACAGATACCCAAGAGACCCAGTACTTC.

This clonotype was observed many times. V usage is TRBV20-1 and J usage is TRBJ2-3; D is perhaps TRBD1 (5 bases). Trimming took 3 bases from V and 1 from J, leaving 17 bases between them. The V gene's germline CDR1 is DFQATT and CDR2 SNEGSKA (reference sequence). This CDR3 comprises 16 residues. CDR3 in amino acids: CSASPRSTQGTDTQYF. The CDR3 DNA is TGCAGTGCTAGTCCCCGGTCCACACAGGGCACAGATACGCAGTATTTT.

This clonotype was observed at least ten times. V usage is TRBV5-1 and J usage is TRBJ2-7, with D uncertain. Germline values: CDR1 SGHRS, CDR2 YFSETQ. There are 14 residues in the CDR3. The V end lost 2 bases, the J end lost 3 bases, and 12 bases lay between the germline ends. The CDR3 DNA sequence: TGCGCCAGCAGCTTTTCCAGCCGACGCTACGAGCAGTACTTC. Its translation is CASSFSSRRYEQYF.

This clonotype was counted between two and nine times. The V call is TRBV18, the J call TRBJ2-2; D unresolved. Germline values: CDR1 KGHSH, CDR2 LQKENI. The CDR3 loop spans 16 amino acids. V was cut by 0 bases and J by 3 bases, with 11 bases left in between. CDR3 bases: TGTGCCAGCTCACCACCGGTCAGTGTTGACACCGGGGAGCTGTTTTTT. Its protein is CASSPPVSVDTGELFF.

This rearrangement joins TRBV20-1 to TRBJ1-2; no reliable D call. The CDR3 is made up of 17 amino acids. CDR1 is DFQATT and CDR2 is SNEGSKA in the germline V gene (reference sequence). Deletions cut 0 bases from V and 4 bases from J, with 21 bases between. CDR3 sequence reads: CSARDPTSGSPRYGYTF. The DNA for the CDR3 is TGCAGTGCTAGAGATCCGACCAGCGGTTCGCCGCGCTATGGCTACACCTTC.

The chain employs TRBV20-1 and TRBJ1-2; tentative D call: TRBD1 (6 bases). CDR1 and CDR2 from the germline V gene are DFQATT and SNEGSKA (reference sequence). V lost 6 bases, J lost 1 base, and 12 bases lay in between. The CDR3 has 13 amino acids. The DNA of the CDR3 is TGCAGTGCCACGGACAGACTTAACTATGGCTACACCTTC. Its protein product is CSATDRLNYGYTF.

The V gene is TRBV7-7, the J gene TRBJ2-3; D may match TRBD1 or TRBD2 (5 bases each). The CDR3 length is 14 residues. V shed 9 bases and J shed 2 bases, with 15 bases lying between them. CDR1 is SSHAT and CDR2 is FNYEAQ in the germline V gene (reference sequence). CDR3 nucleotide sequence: TGTGCCAGTACCTCGGGGCACGCCACAGATACGCAGTATTTT. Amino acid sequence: CASTSGHATDTQYF. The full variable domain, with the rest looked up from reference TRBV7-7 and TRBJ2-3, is GAGVSQSPRYKVTKRGQDVTLRCDPISSHATLYWYQQALGQGPEFLTYFNYEAQPDKSGLPSDRFSAERPEGSISTLTIQRTEQRDSAMYRCASTSGHATDTQYFGPGTRLTVL.

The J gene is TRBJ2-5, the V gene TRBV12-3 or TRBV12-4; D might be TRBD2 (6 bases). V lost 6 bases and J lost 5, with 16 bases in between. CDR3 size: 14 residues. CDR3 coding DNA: TGTGCCAGCAGGGTAGCGGCCCTGGTGGAGACCCAGTACTTC. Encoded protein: CASRVAALVETQYF.

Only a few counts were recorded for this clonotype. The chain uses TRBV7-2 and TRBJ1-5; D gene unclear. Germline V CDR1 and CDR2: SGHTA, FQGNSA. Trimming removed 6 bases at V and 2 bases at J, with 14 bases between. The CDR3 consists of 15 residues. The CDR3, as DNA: TGTGCCAGCAGTTTGGACCCGGCTCGCAATCAGCCCCAGCATTTT. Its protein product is CASSLDPARNQPQHF.

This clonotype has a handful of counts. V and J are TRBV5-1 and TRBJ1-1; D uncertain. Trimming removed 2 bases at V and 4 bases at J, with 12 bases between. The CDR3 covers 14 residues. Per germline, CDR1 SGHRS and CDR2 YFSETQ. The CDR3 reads CASSFNAARTEAFF. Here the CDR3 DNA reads TGCGCCAGCAGCTTTAATGCCGCCCGCACTGAAGCTTTCTTT.

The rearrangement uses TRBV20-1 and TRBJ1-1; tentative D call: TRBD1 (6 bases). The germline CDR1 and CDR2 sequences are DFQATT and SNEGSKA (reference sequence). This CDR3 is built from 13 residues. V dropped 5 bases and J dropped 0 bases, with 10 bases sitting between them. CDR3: CSAQGQLNTEAFF. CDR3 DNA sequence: TGCAGTGCTCAAGGACAGTTGAACACTGAAGCTTTCTTT.

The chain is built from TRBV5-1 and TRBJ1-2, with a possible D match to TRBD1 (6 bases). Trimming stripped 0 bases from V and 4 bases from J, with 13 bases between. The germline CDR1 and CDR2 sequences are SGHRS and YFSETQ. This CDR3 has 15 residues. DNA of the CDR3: TGCGCCAGCAGCTTGGCGCAGGGGAAAGGCTATGGCTACACCTTC. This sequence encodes CASSLAQGKGYGYTF.

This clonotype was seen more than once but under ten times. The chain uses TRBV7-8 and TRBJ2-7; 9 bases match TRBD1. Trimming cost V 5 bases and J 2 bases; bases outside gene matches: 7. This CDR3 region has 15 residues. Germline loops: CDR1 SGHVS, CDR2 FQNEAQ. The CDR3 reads CASSPSQGATYEQYF. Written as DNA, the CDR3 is TGTGCCAGCAGCCCTTCACAGGGGGCTACCTACGAGCAGTACTTC.

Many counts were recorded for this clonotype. CDR3 nucleotide sequence: TGCAGCGTTGCCCTTTACTACGAGCAGTACTTC. As protein: CSVALYYEQYF. The chain combines TRBV29-1 with TRBJ2-7; D ambiguous. V was shortened by 4 bases and J by 3 bases, with 7 bases between the two germline ends. The CDR3 has 11 residues. The germline V gene has CDR1 SQVTM and CDR2 ANQGSEA.

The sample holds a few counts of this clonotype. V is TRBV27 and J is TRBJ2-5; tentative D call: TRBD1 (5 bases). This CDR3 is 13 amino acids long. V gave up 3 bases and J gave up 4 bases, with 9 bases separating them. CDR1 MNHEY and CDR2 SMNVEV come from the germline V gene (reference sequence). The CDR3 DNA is TGTGCCAGCAGTTTCGACAGCTTAGAGACCCAGTACTTC. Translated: CASSFDSLETQYF.

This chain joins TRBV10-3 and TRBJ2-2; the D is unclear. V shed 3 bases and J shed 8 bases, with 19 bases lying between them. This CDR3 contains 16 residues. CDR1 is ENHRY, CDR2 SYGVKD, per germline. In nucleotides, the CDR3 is TGTGCCATCAGTGATCCACCGGGCCCAAGGGCGGGGGAGCTGTTTTTT. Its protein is CAISDPPGPRAGELFF.

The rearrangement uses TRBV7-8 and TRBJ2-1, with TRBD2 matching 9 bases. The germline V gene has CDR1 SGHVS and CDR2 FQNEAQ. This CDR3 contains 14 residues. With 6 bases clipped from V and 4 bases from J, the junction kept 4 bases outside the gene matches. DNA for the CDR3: TGTGCCAGCAGGCCTAGCGGGGCTTACAATGAGCAGTTCTTC. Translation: CASRPSGAYNEQFF.